These 10 T cell receptor beta chains originate from one sample sequenced in a study of T cell responses to AZD1222 COVID-19 vaccine. TCRdb's copy holds only in-frame clones and misses some; the assay was immunoSEQ multiplex PCR. Among 130,000 to 150,000 clones listed, roughly 91% were seen once. Sequenced material: peripheral blood, taken on day 0 of AZD1222 vaccination. These receptor sequences come from an adult in good health.

The chain is built from TRBV7-9 and TRBJ2-7; 12 positions agree with TRBD2. CDR1 SEHNR and CDR2 FQNEAQ come from the germline V gene (reference sequence). V gave up 5 bases and J gave up 5 bases; unmatched junction bases: 7. The CDR3 has 15 residues. Written as DNA, the CDR3 is TGTGCCAGCAGCGTCGGGACTAGCGGGCACCACGAGCAGTACTTC. It codes for CASSVGTSGHHEQYF.

The rearrangement links TRBV2 to TRBJ2-1, with a possible D match to TRBD2 (6 bases). V dropped 5 bases and J dropped 1 base, with 15 bases sitting between them. CDR1 and CDR2 (germline): SNHLY, FYNNEI. This CDR3 comprises 16 residues. DNA for the CDR3: TGTGCCAGCAGTCCGACTAGATTTGGGTCCTACAATGAGCAGTTCTTC. Encoded protein: CASSPTRFGSYNEQFF.

This chain links TRBV27 with TRBJ2-1; TRBD1 or TRBD2 may be the D gene (5 bases each). Per germline, CDR1 MNHEY and CDR2 SMNVEV (reference sequence). The CDR3 totals 13 residues. V was cut by 2 bases and J by 12 bases, with 14 bases left in between. In DNA, the CDR3 is TGTGCCAGCAGTTTACAGGGACGAAAGGGGCAGTTCTTC. It specifies CASSLQGRKGQFF.

The chain uses TRBV2 and TRBJ2-3, with D tentatively TRBD2 (5 bases). The CDR3 has 14 residues. The germline gives CDR1 SNHLY, CDR2 FYNNEI. V lost 7 bases to trimming and J lost 1 base, with 12 bases between them. In nucleotides, the CDR3 is TGTGCCAGCACCCCCGAGGGCCGCACAGATACGCAGTATTTT. Translated: CASTPEGRTDTQYF.

The chain is built from TRBV5-5 and TRBJ2-5, with 7 bases lining up with TRBD1. The V gene's germline CDR1 is SGHKS and CDR2 YYEKEE (reference sequence). The CDR3 runs 14 residues. V was pared by 6 bases and J by 2 bases, with 7 bases of the junction left unmatched. The CDR3 sequence: CASTGQASQETQYF. In nucleotides, the CDR3 is TGTGCCAGCACCGGACAGGCGTCGCAAGAGACCCAGTACTTC. The complete variable domain, with remaining parts taken from reference TRBV5-5 and TRBJ2-5, reads DAGVTQSPTHLIKTRGQQVTLRCSPISGHKSVSWYQQVLGQGPQFIFQYYEKEERGRGNFPDRFSARQFPNYSSELNVNALLLGDSALYLCASTGQASQETQYFGPGTRLLVL.

The chain combines TRBV14 with TRBJ1-5; D is unresolved. This CDR3 comprises 15 residues. Germline CDR1 SGHDN, CDR2 FVKESK. The germline V and J ends were trimmed by 2 bases and 0 bases, with 8 bases remaining between them. The CDR3 region is CASSQRGYSNQPQHF. The CDR3 bases are TGTGCCAGCAGCCAACGGGGTTATAGCAATCAGCCCCAGCATTTT.

V is TRBV7-3 and J is TRBJ1-2; D call uncertain. The CDR3 contains 13 residues. Trimming left V 5 bases short and J 8 bases short, with 15 bases between. From germline, CDR1 is SGHTA and CDR2 FQGTGA. CDR3 DNA: TGTGCCAGCAGCCACGAACCACTAGGGGGCTACACCTTC. Translated, it gives CASSHEPLGGYTF.

V and J are TRBV5-4 and TRBJ2-7; 11 bases map to TRBD2. The CDR3 runs to 16 residues. With 3 bases clipped from V and 0 bases from J, the junction kept 5 bases outside the gene matches. Germline loops: CDR1 SGHNT, CDR2 YYREEE (reference sequence). The CDR3 coding sequence is TGTGCCAGCAGCTACGAACTAGCGGGAGTCTCCTACGAGCAGTACTTC. It encodes CASSYELAGVSYEQYF.

The chain employs TRBV5-1 and TRBJ2-7; TRBD1 matches at 9 bases. Trimming cost V 0 bases and J 5 bases; bases outside gene matches: 12. This CDR3 comprises 17 residues. CDR1 and CDR2 (germline): SGHRS, YFSETQ. The CDR3 DNA reads TGCGCCAGCAGCTTGGCTGGGACACCGGGACAGGGAAACGAGCAGTACTTC. Translated, it gives CASSLAGTPGQGNEQYF.

The chain uses TRBV6-5 and TRBJ1-1; 9 bases map to TRBD1. This CDR3 region has 15 residues. Germline CDR1 MNHEY, CDR2 SVGAGI. Germline trimming cut 2 bases from V and 1 base from J; bases unmatched to any gene: 2. Written as DNA, the CDR3 is TGTGCCAGCAGTTACCCGGGACAGGGGAACACTGAAGCTTTCTTT. This codes for CASSYPGQGNTEAFF.